This passage covers 18 T cell receptor beta chains from one sample sequenced in a study of T cell clonotyping in hematopoietic cell transplantation. Clones were read by immunoSEQ multiplex PCR, and TCRdb kept only the in-frame ones, dropping some. Of fewer than 70,000 clones listed, around 94% are singletons. Sequenced: peripheral blood mononuclear cells. These receptors all stem from a man between 45 and 60 years old in good health. Some clones in this sample may be carry-over from other donors' samples.

V gene TRBV18 combines with J gene TRBJ1-3, with unresolved D. Deletions cut 2 bases from V and 0 bases from J, with 11 bases between. Germline lookup yields CDR1 KGHSH and CDR2 LQKENI. The CDR3 consists of 16 residues. In DNA form, the CDR3 reads TGTGCCAGCTCACCAGCGATCACCACCTCTGGAAACACCATATATTTT. Residues: CASSPAITTSGNTIYF. Full variable domain (remainder filled in from reference TRBV18 and TRBJ1-3): NAGVMQNPRHLVRRRGQEARLRCSPMKGHSHVYWYRQLPEEGLKFMVYLQKENIIDESGMPKERFSAEFPKEGPSILRIQQVVRGDSAAYFCASSPAITTSGNTIYFGEGSWLTVV.

The rearrangement links TRBV29-1 to TRBJ2-1; D might be TRBD1 (6 bases). There are 14 residues in the CDR3. CDR1 and CDR2 (germline): SQVTM, ANQGSEA. V lost 4 bases, J lost 4 bases, and 14 bases lay in between. CDR3 loop: CSVVWQGIYNEQFF. The CDR3, as DNA: TGCAGCGTTGTCTGGCAGGGGATTTACAATGAGCAGTTCTTC.

J is TRBJ1-1 and V is TRBV5-6; maybe TRBD1 (5 bases). CDR3 length: 15 amino acids. Trimming cost V 3 bases and J 0 bases, with 12 bases left between them. CDR1 is SGHDT and CDR2 is YYEEEE in the germline V gene. The CDR3 DNA sequence: TGTGCCAGCAGCTGGGGACGGGGATTGAACACTGAAGCTTTCTTT. The encoded protein is CASSWGRGLNTEAFF.

The rearrangement uses TRBV29-1 and TRBJ2-7, with a weak D call TRBD2 (6 bases). Per germline, CDR1 SQVTM and CDR2 ANQGSEA. The CDR3 has 13 amino acids. Trimming took 7 bases from V and 0 from J, leaving 13 bases between them. This CDR3 reads CSATVGSSYEQYF. Written as DNA, the CDR3 is TGCAGCGCCACTGTCGGGAGCTCCTACGAGCAGTACTTC.

The chain has TRBV19 and TRBJ1-5, with unresolved D. Germline V gene data show CDR1 as LNHDA and CDR2 as SQIVND (reference sequence). The CDR3 has 15 amino acids. V shed 3 bases and J shed 0 bases, with 9 bases lying between them. DNA for the CDR3: TGTGCCAGTAGTATCTCGACGCATAGCAATCAGCCCCAGCATTTT. This sequence encodes CASSISTHSNQPQHF.

The V and J genes are TRBV2 and TRBJ1-4; perhaps TRBD1 as D (6 bases). CDR3 length: 18 residues. V was pared by 4 bases and J by 2 bases, with 20 bases between. Germline V CDR1 and CDR2: SNHLY, FYNNEI. The CDR3 sequence: CASSVNFPTGGTNEKLFF. CDR3 nucleotides: TGTGCCAGCAGTGTGAACTTCCCCACCGGGGGCACTAATGAAAAACTGTTTTTT.

The chain recombines TRBV21-1 with TRBJ1-1. TRBV21-1 is annotated as a pseudogene. There are 19 residues in the CDR3. CDR3 region: CASRGDAHAPGNSQAEAFF. In DNA form, the CDR3 reads TGTGCCAGCAGAGGGGACGCTCACGCCCCCGGGAATAGTCAGGCCGAAGCTTTCTTT.

V is TRBV30 and J is TRBJ1-5; D might be TRBD1 (5 bases). V lost 0 bases and J lost 5, with 8 bases in between. CDR3 size: 13 residues. Germline CDR1 reads GTSNPN; CDR2 reads SVGIG (reference sequence). The CDR3: CAWSVSGDQPQHF. The CDR3 nucleotides read TGTGCCTGGAGTGTATCGGGGGATCAGCCCCAGCATTTT.

Note on this clone: The junction departs from germline at one end; a sequencing error may be responsible. The chain combines TRBV7-7 with TRBJ2-5; D perhaps matches TRBD2 (6 bases). Per germline, CDR1 SSHAT and CDR2 FNYEAQ (reference sequence). The CDR3 has 14 residues. The chain's CDR3 is CASSLGGGQETQYF. The DNA of the CDR3 is TGTGCTAGCAGCTTAGGTGGAGGGCAGGAGACCCAGTACTTC.

The J gene is TRBJ2-7, the V gene TRBV28, with 10 bases lining up with TRBD1. This CDR3 spans 15 amino acids. Looked up from germline, CDR1 is MDHEN and CDR2 is SYDVKM. With V trimmed by 6 bases and J by 3 bases, 8 bases remained unmatched. CDR3 sequence reads: CASRSDRGPFYEQYF. In DNA, the CDR3 is TGTGCCAGCAGATCAGACAGGGGGCCTTTCTACGAGCAGTACTTC.

J is TRBJ2-7 and V is TRBV27, with D possibly matching TRBD2 (6 bases). CDR1 is MNHEY, CDR2 SMNVEV, per germline (reference sequence). Trimming removed 8 bases from V and 3 bases from J, with 14 bases in between. CDR3 length: 13 residues. The CDR3 sequence: CASSGTADYEQYF. The CDR3 DNA reads as TGTGCCAGCTCAGGGACTGCAGACTACGAGCAGTACTTC.

V usage is TRBV19 and J usage is TRBJ1-2; TRBD1 agrees at 8 bases. Looked up from germline, CDR1 is LNHDA and CDR2 is SQIVND (reference sequence). The CDR3 has 13 amino acids. V shed 6 bases, J shed 9 bases, and the junction held 9 bases outside the gene matches. Here the CDR3 DNA reads TGTGCCAGTAGCCCGACAGGGGTTCGTAGCTACACCTTC. It specifies CASSPTGVRSYTF. Filled out from reference TRBV19 and TRBJ1-2, the complete variable domain reads DGGITQSPKYLFRKEGQNVTLSCEQNLNHDAMYWYRQDPGQGLRLIYYSQIVNDFQKGDIAEGYSVSREKKESFPLTVTSAQKNPTAFYLCASSPTGVRSYTFGSGTRLTVV.

This chain uses TRBV28 with TRBJ2-7, with a weak D call TRBD1 (6 bases). CDR3 size: 13 residues. V was trimmed by 7 bases and J by 2 bases, leaving 12 bases between them. The V gene's germline CDR1 is MDHEN and CDR2 SYDVKM. The CDR3 DNA reads as TGTGCCAGCATAGGGACAAGAGCCTACGAGCAGTACTTC. Its protein is CASIGTRAYEQYF.

The J gene is TRBJ1-2, the V gene TRBV5-8; TRBD1 agrees at 7 bases. The length of the CDR3 is 14 residues. The germline V gene encodes CDR1 SGHTS and CDR2 YDEGEE. Germline trimming cut 4 bases from V and 7 bases from J; bases unmatched to any gene: 10. CDR3: CASSPDDRVGGYTF. Written as DNA, the CDR3 is TGTGCCAGCAGCCCGGACGACAGGGTGGGTGGCTACACCTTC.

V is TRBV5-5 and J is TRBJ1-2; D is unresolved. The V gene lost 6 bases and the J gene lost 4 bases, with 13 bases spanning the gap. The CDR3 covers 13 residues. Per germline, CDR1 SGHKS and CDR2 YYEKEE (reference sequence). In DNA, the CDR3 is TGTGCCAGCATCCCGGATTGGAGCTATGGCTACACCTTC. Residues: CASIPDWSYGYTF.

V gene TRBV6-1 combines with J gene TRBJ1-6; tentative D call: TRBD1 (5 bases). V lost 4 bases and J 8 bases, leaving 12 bases between the germline ends. Germline CDR1 reads MNHNS; CDR2 reads SASEGT. The CDR3 sequence is 14 residues long. CDR3 nucleotide sequence: TGTGCCAGCAGTGTGAGGGGCGGTGATTCACCCCTCCACTTT. Its protein is CASSVRGGDSPLHF.

The chain carries TRBV5-1 and TRBJ2-7, with D possibly TRBD1 on 6 matching bases. This CDR3 contains 14 residues. The V and J ends lost 4 bases and 3 bases respectively, with 14 bases between them. Germline lookup yields CDR1 SGHRS and CDR2 YFSETQ. CDR3 sequence: CASSPETGLYEQYF. The CDR3 DNA follows: TGCGCCAGCAGCCCGGAGACAGGACTCTACGAGCAGTACTTC. Full variable domain (outside the CDR3, taken from reference TRBV5-1 and TRBJ2-7): KAGVTQTPRYLIKTRGQQVTLSCSPISGHRSVSWYQQTPGQGLQFLFEYFSETQRNKGNFPGRFSGRQFSNSRSEMNVSTLELGDSALYLCASSPETGLYEQYFGPGTRLTVT.

The CDR3 loop reads CASSRIRSLDTQYF. CDR3 bases: TGTGCCAGCAGCCGGATTCGGAGTCTAGATACGCAGTATTTT. This chain uses TRBV14 with TRBJ2-3; D is uncertain. CDR1 is SGHDN and CDR2 is FVKESK in the germline V gene. The CDR3 extends over 14 amino acids. Trimming took 4 bases from V and 5 from J, leaving 13 bases between them.